This T cell receptor beta chain emerged from a study of shared clonotypes between healthy human individuals. The CDR3 loop spans 15 amino acids. V was clipped by 0 bases and J by 1 base, with 10 bases between them. The germline V gene encodes CDR1 SGHRS and CDR2 YFSETQ. General study findings and limits: Only blood was sampled, and tissue TCR repertoires likely differ from blood ones.

About 30,000 T cell genomes, or 200 ng DNA, went into the sorted-subset replicate PCRs. Libraries were prepared by immunoSEQ multiplex PCR; TCRdb keeps only in-frame clonotypes and omits some of them. The sample shows fewer than 3 million clones, under 95% of them seen only once. A word on this clone: Its matching antigen is unknown. This specimen includes other DNA sequences encoding the same CDR3.

Material for sequencing was naive CD4+ T cells from PBMCs. Subset indicated: CD45RA+ positively selected. This clonotype was sampled from a man aged 18-30 years in good health. Some clones in this sample may be carry-over from other donors' samples. This chain links TRBV5-1 with TRBJ1-1; no definite D call. CDR3 loop: CASSLVGLGNTEAFF. CDR3 coding DNA: TGCGCCAGCAGCTTGGTTGGGCTTGGGAACACTGAAGCTTTCTTT.